This record concerns one T cell receptor beta chain sequence. The antigen is unknown. Measured with immunoSEQ multiplex PCR; TCRdb has only the in-frame clones, and not every one. This sample carries 25,000 to 30,000 clones, around 63% of them seen once, and the ten largest clones take approximately 50%. CDR1 and CDR2 (germline): SGHRS, YFSETQ. V lost 4 bases and J lost 9, with 20 bases in between. The CDR3 is 16 residues long. The source of the sample is a study of cytotoxic CD8 clonotypes in ibrutinib-treated CLL. Across the study: Of a cohort that held about 12 relapsed/refractory and fewer than 16 treatment-naive patients, 17 to 18 were IGHV unmutated.

Study results and limitations: Treatment saw public clonotypes, which were uncommon, either contract or stay stable.

Source: PBMCs, taken after 24 months of ibrutinib treatment. The rearrangement links TRBV5-1 to TRBJ1-6; D unresolved. This receptor was obtained from a human donor with chronic lymphocytic leukemia. CDR3 amino acids: CASSLAPLGSGSPLHF. The DNA of the CDR3 is TGCGCCAGCAGCCTCGCCCCTCTAGGTAGCGGTTCACCCCTCCACTTT.